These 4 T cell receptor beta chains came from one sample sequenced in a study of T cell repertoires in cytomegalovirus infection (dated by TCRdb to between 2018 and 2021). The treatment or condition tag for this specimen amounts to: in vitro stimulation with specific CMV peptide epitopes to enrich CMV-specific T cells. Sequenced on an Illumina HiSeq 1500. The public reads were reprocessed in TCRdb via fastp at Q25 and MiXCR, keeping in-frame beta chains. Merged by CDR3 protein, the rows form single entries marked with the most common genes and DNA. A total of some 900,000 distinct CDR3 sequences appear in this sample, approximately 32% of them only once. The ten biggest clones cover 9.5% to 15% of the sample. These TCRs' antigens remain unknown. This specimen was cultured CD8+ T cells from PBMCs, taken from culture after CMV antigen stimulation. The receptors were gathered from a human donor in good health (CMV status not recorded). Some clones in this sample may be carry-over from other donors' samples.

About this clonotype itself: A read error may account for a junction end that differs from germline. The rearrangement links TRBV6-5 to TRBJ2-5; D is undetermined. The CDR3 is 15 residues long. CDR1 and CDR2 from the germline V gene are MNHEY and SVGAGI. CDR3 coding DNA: TGTGCCAACAGTTACTCGACACGATTCCAAGAGACCCAGTACTTC. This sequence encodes CANSYSTRFQETQYF.

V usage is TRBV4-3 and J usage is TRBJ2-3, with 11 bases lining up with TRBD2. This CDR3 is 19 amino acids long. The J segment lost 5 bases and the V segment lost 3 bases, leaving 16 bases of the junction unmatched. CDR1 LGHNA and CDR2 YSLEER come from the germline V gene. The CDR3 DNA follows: TGCGCCAGCAGCCACCTTCCACTGATTAGCGGGGGGGCGGGAGATACGCAGTATTTT. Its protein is CASSHLPLISGGAGDTQYF.

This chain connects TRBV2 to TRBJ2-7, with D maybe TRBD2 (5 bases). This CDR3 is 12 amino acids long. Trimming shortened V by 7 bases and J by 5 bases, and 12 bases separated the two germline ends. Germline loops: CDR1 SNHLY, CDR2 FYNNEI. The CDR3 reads CASNDGNHEQYF. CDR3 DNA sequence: TGTGCCAGCAATGACGGGAACCACGAGCAGTACTTC.

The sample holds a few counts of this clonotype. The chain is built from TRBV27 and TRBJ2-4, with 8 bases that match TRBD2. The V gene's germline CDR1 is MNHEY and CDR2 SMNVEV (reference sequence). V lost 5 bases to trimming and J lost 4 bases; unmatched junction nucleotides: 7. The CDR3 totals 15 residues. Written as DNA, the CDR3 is TGTGCCAGCAGTACATTCAGCGGGGGAAAAAACATTCAGTACTTC. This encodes CASSTFSGGKNIQYF.